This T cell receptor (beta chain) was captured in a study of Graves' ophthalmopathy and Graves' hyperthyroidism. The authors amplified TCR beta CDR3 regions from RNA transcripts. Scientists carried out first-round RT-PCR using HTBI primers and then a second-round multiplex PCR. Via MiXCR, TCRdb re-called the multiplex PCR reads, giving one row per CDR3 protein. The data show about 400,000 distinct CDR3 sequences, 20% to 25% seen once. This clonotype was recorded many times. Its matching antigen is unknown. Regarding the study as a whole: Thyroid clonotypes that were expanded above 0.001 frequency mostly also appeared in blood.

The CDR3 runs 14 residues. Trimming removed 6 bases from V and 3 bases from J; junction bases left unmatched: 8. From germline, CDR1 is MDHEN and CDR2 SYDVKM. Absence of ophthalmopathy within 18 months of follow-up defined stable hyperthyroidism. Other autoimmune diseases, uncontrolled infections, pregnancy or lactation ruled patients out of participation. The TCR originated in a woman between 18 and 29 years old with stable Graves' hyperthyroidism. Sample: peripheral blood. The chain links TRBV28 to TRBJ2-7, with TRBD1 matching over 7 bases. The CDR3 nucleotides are TGTGCCAGCAGACAGGGGATCGGCTTCTACGAGCAGTACTTC. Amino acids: CASRQGIGFYEQYF.